A single T cell receptor beta chain is shown here with its context. CDR1 SQVTM and CDR2 ANQGSEA come from the germline V gene. V gave up 3 bases and J gave up 5 bases, with 8 bases separating them. The CDR3 extends over 11 amino acids. This sample stems from a study of cytomegalovirus exposure and HLA in healthy donors. Study-wide background: Earlier work reported 117 million unique TCR beta sequences from about 170 million T cells. Ancestry clustering placed 70% to 90% of over 300 genotyped donors in the Caucasian-associated cluster.

13 Jbeta primers and 60 Vbeta primers were used for the PCR. Sequencing used immunoSEQ multiplex PCR; TCRdb keeps in-frame clones, though not all of them. The sample includes 100,000 to 150,000 clones, under 90% of them seen just once. The chain couples TRBV29-1 to TRBJ2-7; TRBD2 might be the D (5 bases). Sequencing was carried out using PBMCs. The receptor's source is a young man in good health and CMV-seronegative. CDR3 DNA: TGCAGCGTTGATGGACTCCACGAGCAGTACTTC. Encoded protein: CSVDGLHEQYF.